The clone carrying this T cell receptor (beta chain) was observed a handful of times. What it recognizes is unknown. This entry belongs to a study of response to subunit inactivated influenza vaccine. TCRdb itself ran the RT-PCR reads through MiXCR, one entry per CDR3 protein. Of about 520,000 distinct CDR3 sequences detected, 25% appear once; the ten largest clones hold 1.5% to 2%. Broader study findings: T cells newly recruited by each seasonal influenza vaccination are few, the authors suggested.

The sequencing here drew on CD4+ T cells sorted from PBMCs, taken less than 6 days after vaccination. The TCR originated in a man between 50 and 59 years old who received an inactivated influenza vaccine.

The CDR3: CSARGFLAGGPEQFF. CDR3 DNA sequence: TGCAGTGCTAGAGGCTTCTTGGCGGGGGGGCCTGAGCAGTTCTTC. The V gene is TRBV20-1, the J gene TRBJ2-1; the match to TRBD2 covers 9 bases. V dropped 1 base and J dropped 9; count of bases not matched to a gene: 10. The CDR3 has 15 residues. Germline V gene lookup returns CDR1 DFQATT and CDR2 SNEGSKA (reference sequence).